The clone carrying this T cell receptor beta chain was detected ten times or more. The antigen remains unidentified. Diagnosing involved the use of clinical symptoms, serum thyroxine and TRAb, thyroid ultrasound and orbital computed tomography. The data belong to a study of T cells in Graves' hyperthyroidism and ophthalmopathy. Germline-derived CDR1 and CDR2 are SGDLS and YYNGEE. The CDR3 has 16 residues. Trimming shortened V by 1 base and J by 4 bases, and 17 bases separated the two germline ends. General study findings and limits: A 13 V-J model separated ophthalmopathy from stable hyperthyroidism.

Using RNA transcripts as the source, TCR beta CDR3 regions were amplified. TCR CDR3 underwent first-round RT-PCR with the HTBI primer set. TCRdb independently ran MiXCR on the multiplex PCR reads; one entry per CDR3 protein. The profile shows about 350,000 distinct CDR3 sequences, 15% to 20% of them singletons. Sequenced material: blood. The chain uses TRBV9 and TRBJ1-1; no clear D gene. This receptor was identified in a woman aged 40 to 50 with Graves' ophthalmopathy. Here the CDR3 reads CASSVFPGGLGTEAFF. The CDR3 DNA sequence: TGTGCCAGCAGCGTATTCCCAGGAGGGTTGGGCACTGAAGCTTTCTTT.